Presented here are 18 T cell receptor beta chains from one specimen sequenced in a study of shared clonotypes between healthy human individuals. Only CD45RO-negative cells positively selected for CCR7 counted as naive CD8 cells, so terminally differentiated effector memory CD45RA+ cells were excluded. Assay: immunoSEQ multiplex PCR; the TCRdb copy retains only in-frame clones and omits some. The sample contains approximately 1.9 million clones, 93% of which appear only once. The sample taken for sequencing was naive CD8+ T cells from PBMCs. The receptors derive from a man younger than 35 in good health. Some clones in this sample may be carry-over from other donors' samples.

The gene calls are TRBV15 and TRBJ2-7; the match to TRBD2 covers 8 bases. The trim removed 4 bases at V and 0 bases at J, leaving 5 bases unmatched. Germline CDR1 reads LNHNV; CDR2 reads YYDKDF (reference sequence). This CDR3 contains 15 residues. This CDR3 is CATSILAGTSYEQYF. In DNA, the CDR3 is TGTGCCACCAGCATTTTAGCGGGAACCTCCTACGAGCAGTACTTC.

The rearrangement joins TRBV6-5 to TRBJ2-3, with 9 positions matching TRBD2. This CDR3 is 16 amino acids long. After removal of 1 base from V and 4 bases from J, the junction contained 6 bases not matched to a gene. CDR1 MNHEY and CDR2 SVGAGI come from the germline V gene. The CDR3, as DNA: TGTGCCAGCAGTTACTTGGGGACTAGCTTCCCAGATACGCAGTATTTT. Translation: CASSYLGTSFPDTQYF.

J is TRBJ1-1 and V is TRBV19, with D uncertain. Germline-derived CDR1 and CDR2 are LNHDA and SQIVND (reference sequence). V lost 2 bases, J lost 0 bases, and 10 bases lay in between. This CDR3 spans 15 amino acids. CDR3: CASSINRQMNTEAFF. DNA for the CDR3: TGTGCCAGTAGTATAAATCGTCAGATGAACACTGAAGCTTTCTTT.

This sequence joins TRBV5-1 and TRBJ1-2; D perhaps matches TRBD1 (5 bases). V lost 7 bases to trimming and J lost 8 bases, with 24 bases between them. Germline CDR1 SGHRS, CDR2 YFSETQ. The CDR3 has 15 amino acids. CDR3 sequence (DNA): TGCGCCAGCGGACTCCCCGGGGCCGAAGGCGTGGGCTACACCTTC. It yields the protein CASGLPGAEGVGYTF.

The rearrangement uses TRBV5-1 and TRBJ2-1; 11 nucleotides match TRBD2. J lost 4 bases, V lost 6 bases, and 12 bases had no gene match. Per the germline V gene, CDR1 is SGHRS and CDR2 is YFSETQ. The CDR3 spans 17 residues. Written as DNA, the CDR3 is TGCGCCAGCACCTCAGATAGCGGGAGGGCCCTATACAATGAGCAGTTCTTC. The encoded protein is CASTSDSGRALYNEQFF.

The chain employs TRBV27 and TRBJ1-3; D remains ambiguous. This CDR3 contains 14 residues. Germline CDR1 and CDR2: MNHEY and SMNVEV (reference sequence). The germline V and J ends were trimmed by 4 bases and 1 base, with 8 bases remaining between them. CDR3 loop: CASSSRLSGNTIYF. The CDR3 DNA reads TGTGCCAGCAGTTCGAGGTTGTCTGGAAACACCATATATTTT.

The chain couples TRBV18 to TRBJ2-2; tentative D call: TRBD1 (5 bases). Trimming took 4 bases from V and 7 from J, leaving 10 bases between them. Germline V gives CDR1 KGHSH, CDR2 LQKENI. The CDR3 consists of 13 residues. Written as DNA, the CDR3 is TGTGCCAGCTCACTACCCAGGGACGGGGAGCTGTTTTTT. As protein: CASSLPRDGELFF.

The chain employs TRBV21-1 and TRBJ2-1; no check of the table's D call, TRBD2, against the DNA was made. TRBV21-1 is a documented pseudogene. The CDR3 spans 15 residues. CDR3 loop: CASNRGTIGDNEQFF. The CDR3 DNA reads TGTGCCAGCAACCGGGGGACTATCGGTGACAATGAGCAGTTCTTC.

V usage is TRBV9 and J usage is TRBJ1-1; the match to TRBD1 covers 9 bases. This CDR3 is built from 16 residues. Germline V gene lookup returns CDR1 SGDLS and CDR2 YYNGEE. The V and J ends lost 0 bases and 6 bases, in that order; junction bases with no gene match: 9. The CDR3 reads CASSVGDRAVAAEAFF. In nucleotides, the CDR3 is TGTGCCAGCAGCGTAGGGGACAGGGCTGTAGCCGCTGAAGCTTTCTTT.

The V gene is TRBV6-6, the J gene TRBJ1-3; D perhaps matches TRBD1 (5 bases). There are 15 residues in the CDR3. From germline, CDR1 is MNHNY and CDR2 SVGAGI (reference sequence). Between the trimmed V and J ends, which lost 6 bases and 2 bases, there was a span of 14 bases. Written as DNA, the CDR3 is TGTGCCAGCAGCCCACCCCGGGGACCTGGAAACACCATATATTTT. Its translation: CASSPPRGPGNTIYF.

About this clone itself: Different DNA sequences within this sample yield the same CDR3. This chain links TRBV27 with TRBJ2-7; 8 bases map to TRBD2. J lost 3 bases, V lost 3 bases, and 4 bases had no gene match. This CDR3 region has 14 residues. Germline CDR1 reads MNHEY; CDR2 reads SMNVEV (reference sequence). DNA of the CDR3: TGTGCCAGCAGTTTCAGCGGGGGAGGCTACGAGCAGTACTTC. Translation: CASSFSGGGYEQYF.

The chain links TRBV10-2 to TRBJ2-7, with D unresolved. Germline loops: CDR1 WSHSY, CDR2 SAAADI. V shed 5 bases and J shed 1 base, with 15 bases lying between them. The CDR3 extends over 15 amino acids. DNA of the CDR3: TGCGCCAGCAGTTTTCTGGGCCCTGTTTCCTACGAGCAGTACTTC. Translation gives CASSFLGPVSYEQYF.

In this sample, this clone turned up once. The gene calls are TRBV13 and TRBJ2-2, with D possibly matching TRBD1 (5 bases). Trimming took off 5 bases at V and 0 bases at J, with 16 bases between the two ends. The CDR3 length is 17 residues. CDR1 is PRHDT, CDR2 FYEKMQ, per germline (reference sequence). In DNA, the CDR3 is TGTGCCAGCAGCCTACAGGACCCCCCATCGAACACCGGGGAGCTGTTTTTT. This translates into CASSLQDPPSNTGELFF. Full variable domain (missing parts from reference TRBV13 and TRBJ2-2): AAGVIQSPRHLIKEKRETATLKCYPIPRHDTVYWYQQGPGQDPQFLISFYEKMQSDKGSIPDRFSAQQFSDYHSELNMSSLELGDSALYFCASSLQDPPSNTGELFFGEGSRLTVL.

The rearrangement uses TRBV27 and TRBJ2-4; 9 nucleotides line up with TRBD1. With 6 bases clipped from V and 0 bases from J, the junction kept 6 bases outside the gene matches. The CDR3 sequence is 16 residues long. Germline V CDR1 and CDR2: MNHEY, SMNVEV (reference sequence). The CDR3 region is CASRASTGGAKNIQYF. In nucleotides, the CDR3 is TGTGCCAGCAGGGCCTCGACAGGGGGAGCCAAAAACATTCAGTACTTC.

The gene calls are TRBV2 and TRBJ2-7; 10 bases fit TRBD2. This CDR3 contains 14 residues. Trimming at V came to 5 bases and at J to 5 bases, leaving 6 bases not matched to a gene. Germline CDR1 SNHLY, CDR2 FYNNEI. For the CDR3, the DNA is TGTGCCAGCAGTTCTCTAGCGGGAGTCCACGAGCAGTACTTC. This translates into CASSSLAGVHEQYF.

The J gene is TRBJ2-7, the V gene TRBV9; 12 nucleotides agree with TRBD2. The J segment lost 4 bases and the V segment lost 0 bases, leaving 2 bases of the junction unmatched. In germline, CDR1 is SGDLS, CDR2 YYNGEE. The CDR3 length is 15 residues. Here the CDR3 reads CASSVDGLAGYEQYF. The CDR3, as DNA: TGTGCCAGCAGCGTAGACGGACTAGCGGGATACGAGCAGTACTTC.

The chain couples TRBV29-1 to TRBJ1-1; tentatively, D is TRBD1 (6 bases). V shed 7 bases and J shed 4 bases, with 22 bases lying between them. CDR1 is SQVTM, CDR2 ANQGSEA, per germline. There are 15 residues in the CDR3. The CDR3 protein is CSARGGRSLFTEAFF. CDR3 in DNA: TGCAGCGCCCGTGGGGGGCGCTCCCTTTTCACTGAAGCTTTCTTT.

The chain employs TRBV4-2 and TRBJ2-7, with TRBD2 as a possible D gene (5 bases). The CDR3 has 16 amino acids. Trimming cost V 0 bases and J 4 bases, with 16 bases left between them. Germline CDR1 is LGHNA and CDR2 is YNFKEQ. DNA of the CDR3: TGTGCCAGCAGCCAAGATCTTGCAACCACGGGGTACGAGCAGTACTTC. Translation: CASSQDLATTGYEQYF.